Included here is one TCR beta chain sequence, with context. The antigen is undetermined. Regarding treatment: oral pan-JAK inhibitor, 5-10 mg twice daily. This sample was included in a study of CD8+ T cells in alopecia areata. On the study more broadly: A 6-month off-drug phase came after tofacitinib, which had lasted 6 to 18 months.

Between the trimmed V and J ends, which lost 4 bases and 3 bases, there was a span of 9 bases. This CDR3 contains 13 residues. Germline V gene data show CDR1 as SQVTM and CDR2 as ANQGSEA. TCR sequencing used cDNA made by reverse transcription of extracted RNA. Clones were sequenced by immunoSEQ multiplex PCR, and TCRdb holds only the in-frame ones, with some missing. The table records about 250,000 clones, 60% of them present only once. Study-level findings and limits: Possibly because of HLA-related factors, TCR sharing was less clear across patients than in mice.

The chain uses TRBV29-1 and TRBJ2-2; D remains unclear. The sequencing here drew on CD4+ T cells sorted from blood, taken around week 54, from a patient treated with tofacitinib. The TCR sequence derives from a human donor with alopecia areata. In nucleotides, the CDR3 is TGCAGCGTTGTAGGTGGTGACACCGGGGAGCTGTTTTTT. Amino acid sequence: CSVVGGDTGELFF.